This T cell receptor beta chain came from a study of cytomegalovirus exposure and HLA in healthy donors (dated by TCRdb to the late 2010s). With respect to the entire study: According to an earlier analysis of a few hundred of the donors, 200 million or so T cells yielded some 120 million unique TCR beta sequences and about 300 Gb of sequence data. Of the approximately 400 genotyped donors, approximately 81% were placed in the genetic ancestry cluster associated with self-reported Caucasian donors. In a later analysis, previously published TCR beta repertoires from 666 donors were re-analyzed and high-resolution HLA genotyping was added so that TCR occurrence patterns could be studied. Rather than drawing on any new phenotypic data, the later analysis identified candidate immune exposures from TCR beta sequences and the way those sequences occurred across donors. An early release covering roughly 640 HLA-typed donors comprised roughly 300 gigabases of sequencing data and around 86 million unique TCR sequences. In addition to the first cohort of 666 subjects, a separate validation cohort of 100 to 150 different subjects was used. Every repertoire in the discovery cohort had been generated on one and the same sequencing platform. High-throughput TCR immunosequencing, statistical association of individual TCRs with disease status, and machine learning were combined to predict cytomegalovirus infection status. A handful of DR-DQ haplotypes were treated as single units for association and clustering because of strong linkage in the cohort. The study profiled the T cell repertoires of about 720 subjects by immunosequencing and related them to cytomegalovirus serostatus. The study was designed to test whether signatures of past pathogen exposure could be identified by cataloging public T cell receptors. An earlier analysis of about 600 of the donors used high-throughput TCR beta sequencing to judge whether each TCR beta V gene segment behaved as functional or pseudogenic. The number of typed donors differed by locus: 629-630 for A, B, C, DRB1 and DQB1; 522 for DQA1; approximately 600 for DPA1; and 400 to 480 for DPB1. HLA typing included class I and class II loci at four-digit resolution. On average, about 200,000 unique TCR beta nucleotide sequences were sequenced per donor among roughly 430 genotyped donors of the cohort, with roughly 18% of those sequences being non-productive. Donor age, sex, ethnicity and CMV serostatus were compiled alongside the repertoire data. A later genetic analysis used genome-wide SNP genotypes for about 60% of the 666 donors, treating that subset as a discovery cohort. The full study reports these points: CMV serostatus was the only immune exposure information available for the cohort. The classifier was reported to diagnose cytomegalovirus status with high specificity and sensitivity in both the original and validation cohorts. Most TCR sequences were observed very rarely across donors, whereas some public TCRs were present in many individuals. The sequencing pipeline was judged likely to have produced a cluster of highly shared sequence variants as a technical artifact. The study gave a list of 150 to 200 TCR beta chains associated with cytomegalovirus. A later analysis reported that several top co-occurrence clusters appeared linked to parvovirus B19, influenza, CMV and Epstein-Barr virus. A later analysis found that TCR association rates varied across HLA loci, with DRB1 alleles showing the most associated TCRs and HLA-C alleles the fewest. The 87-base-pair reads could not distinguish some IMGT-functional V segments, including TRBV6-2 and TRBV6-3, so those segments were excluded. In a later genetic analysis, a missense DCLRE1C variant was associated with V-gene and J-gene trimming of TCR beta chains, and the association was replicated in an independent cohort. A few of the identified cytomegalovirus-associated TCR beta chains were confirmed in vitro to be specific for cytomegalovirus antigens. Roughly uniform sequencing depth across donors was assumed in presence/absence analyses, although this assumption may not hold. Most CMV-associated TCR beta chains appeared to be HLA-restricted in a later analysis, and the HLA associations seemed to be driven largely by CMV exposure. In an earlier analysis of 587 of the donors, most TCR beta V segments were observed in productive rearrangements about 87% or about 30% of the time, broadly matching IMGT annotations. Correlated functional status among segregating V segments might reflect linkage disequilibrium, but an unknown experimental factor could not be ruled out. In a later analysis, HLA-associated TCR beta chains were found to be more clonally expanded and to have lower generation probabilities than equally common non-associated chains. A further reported finding was that TCR beta sequences accurately predicted the HLA-A and HLA-B alleles for most subjects in the first cohort. The earlier analysis of about 600 of the donors excluded roughly 17 rarely observed V segments, including chromosome 9 orphons, because counts were too low. Because some donors lacked HLA typing at each locus, the association tests relied only on the typed subset. A later analysis associated 16,951 TCR beta sequences with specific HLA alleles at a false discovery rate of 0.05. When HLA alleles, especially DR and DQ, strongly co-occurred, TCR associations were difficult to assign to individual alleles. It was suggested by the authors that the approach could potentially be generalized to other disease states and immunological phenotypes. In this cohort, only TCR beta chains were sequenced, and detectable features were limited by the absence of alpha or paired-chain data. According to a later genetic analysis, donors in an Asian-associated ancestry cluster had fewer N-insertions in productive TCRs than the approximately 650-donor mean.

With respect to this clone: Its antigen target is currently unknown. Within one base of it there is no much larger clone, and no base qualities were kept.

V sheds 4 bases and J sheds 5 bases, leaving 16 bases between their ends. The CDR3 numbers 14 residues from cysteine through phenylalanine. The only DNA kept is the CDR3, 42 bases in frame from the first base. In the germline V gene, CDR1 corresponds to SGHRS and CDR2 to YFSETQ. Receptors were amplified or captured by the immunoSEQ multiplex PCR assay. A mixture of 60 forward primers for TCR Vbeta segments and 13 reverse primers for TCR Jbeta segments was used in the multiplex PCR. The CDR3 region of rearranged TCR beta genes was amplified from genomic DNA by a multiplex PCR assay. Amplified TCR beta libraries were sequenced as 87-base-pair reads on the Illumina HiSeq System. The study's own analysis went as follows. A later analysis counted about 76 million unique TCR beta chains across the 666 repertoires, and roughly 9.9 million of these chains were shared by at least two donors. Raw reads were error-corrected and collapsed into unique sequences by a nearest-neighbor algorithm in which closely related sequences were merged to remove PCR and sequencing errors. CDR3 sequences were aligned to IMGT reference sequences to assign V, D and J gene segments. For a sequence to be retained, a match of at least six nucleotides was required to both a V gene segment and a J gene segment. Rearrangements were called productive when the CDR3 lacked stop codons and stayed in frame with V and J; all others were non-productive. CDR3 was defined according to IMGT convention as the region running from the second conserved V-encoded cysteine to the conserved J-encoded phenylalanine. The earlier analysis of 587 of the donors excluded any sequence lacking an unambiguous match to a single V gene segment. An earlier analysis of roughly 590 of the donors called V segments functional above 56.7% productive rearrangements and segregating when the between-donor standard deviation exceeded 5%. To diagnose cytomegalovirus status from the catalog of TCR beta chain sequences, a statistical classification framework was built. In a later analysis, V and J genes were assigned by comparing TCR nucleotide sequences against IMGT/GENE-DB human TR gene sequences. Using the TCRdist pipeline, a later analysis assigned CDR3 sequences along with most-parsimonious VDJ recombination scenarios. In a later analysis, each TCR beta chain was defined by its CDR3 amino acid sequence together with its V-gene family, and reads without a unique V-gene family were excluded. In a later analysis, around 600 highly shared, low-generation-probability nucleotide sequences were removed to address suspected cross-contamination and a sequencing artifact. A later analysis calculated a clonal expansion index for each public chain from normalized within-repertoire ranks of inferred template counts. In a later analysis, generation probabilities were computed using a VDJ recombination model fitted to out-of-frame rearrangements, and the results were checked against IGoR. In a later analysis, hypergeometric tests were used to score TCR-TCR, TCR-HLA and TCR-CMV co-occurrence, with a repertoire-size bias correction applied to TCR pairs. In a later analysis, false discovery rates were estimated by permuting HLA or CMV assignments 20 times. In a later analysis, co-occurring TCRs were grouped with DBSCAN, and TCRdist sequence similarity was added when clustering was performed within HLA-allele-positive subsets. Repertoires with fewer than 30,000 or more than 120,000 public chains, plus five repertoires with anomalous nucleotide sharing, were excluded from co-occurrence clustering. The immuneACCESS repertoire file appears here via TCRdb, limited to in-frame rearrangements. These files lack a portion of the clones; in checked studies, under half of the deficit traces to unresolved V genes, and the cause of the others is not known. The V and J calls and the clone size are those of that table, but D and trimming were determined from the DNA. Recorded for this sample are some 150,000 clones; roughly 80% of them occurred a single time. The top ten clonotypes cover 4.9% of the sample.

The cohort comprised fewer than 750 healthy bone marrow donors. All cohort members were sampled while nominally healthy, although unrecorded immune exposures were likely present. The donor was CMV seronegative and belonged to the group of over 350 seronegative cohort members. Every donor gave a peripheral blood sample, and the peripheral blood mononuclear cells from that sample were used for TCR beta sequencing. The Qiagen DNeasy Blood Extraction Kit was used to extract genomic DNA from the blood cell samples. The receptor was derived from a woman between 50 and 59 years old in good health and CMV-seronegative. The V and J genes are TRBV5-1 and TRBJ2-7, with TRBD1 tentatively as D gene (5 bases match). The sample consisted of PBMCs. This receptor carries the CDR3 CASSRGRDVDEQYF. The DNA reads TGCGCCAGCAGCAGGGGCAGGGATGTCGACGAGCAGTACTTC.